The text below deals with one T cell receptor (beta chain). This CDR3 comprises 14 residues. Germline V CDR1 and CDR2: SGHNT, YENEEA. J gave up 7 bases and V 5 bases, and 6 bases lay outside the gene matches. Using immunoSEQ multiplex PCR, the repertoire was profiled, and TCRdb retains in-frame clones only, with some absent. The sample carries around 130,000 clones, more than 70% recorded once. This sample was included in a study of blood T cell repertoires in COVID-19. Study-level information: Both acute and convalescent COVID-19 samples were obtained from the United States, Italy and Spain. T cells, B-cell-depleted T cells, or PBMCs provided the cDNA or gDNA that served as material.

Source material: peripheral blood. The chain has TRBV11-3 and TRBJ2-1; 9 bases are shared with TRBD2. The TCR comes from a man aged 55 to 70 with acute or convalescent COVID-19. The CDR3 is CASSRAGGNNEQFF. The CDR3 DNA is TGTGCCAGCAGCCGAGCGGGAGGTAATAATGAGCAGTTCTTC. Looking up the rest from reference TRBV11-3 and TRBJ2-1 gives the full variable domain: EAGVVQSPRYKIIEKKQPVAFWCNPISGHNTLYWYLQNLGQGPELLIRYENEEAVDDSQLPKDRFSAERLKGVDSTLKIQPAELGDSAVYLCASSRAGGNNEQFFGPGTRLTVL.